The 30 T cell receptor beta chains in this list originate from one sample, sequenced in a study of spatial heterogeneity in lung cancer (dated by TCRdb to the late 2010s). The time point label here, explained by the study, means: sample taken at primary tumor resection. Overall results and qualifications from the work: The number of expanded intratumoral alpha and beta TCRs correlated with the tumor nonsynonymous mutation count.

To prepare the library, 5' RACE was applied. For sequencing, a NextSeq 500 was employed. TCRdb took the public reads, trimmed them with fastp at Q25, ran MiXCR for clone calling and kept in-frame beta chains. All rows with the same CDR3 protein become a single entry with the most common DNA and genes. The sample table shows over 15,000 distinct CDR3 sequences, and roughly 6% are seen once. Around 10% of the sample is taken by the ten largest. Antigens for these TCRs are unknown. The source was lung tumor tissue, collected at surgery. These receptors all come from a female donor with early-stage non-small cell lung cancer.

This clonotype has more than one count but fewer than ten. The chain has TRBV9 and TRBJ2-3; D is perhaps TRBD1 (5 bases). The length of the CDR3 is 16 residues. The V end lost 0 bases, the J end lost 1 base, and 12 bases lay between the germline ends. The germline V gene has CDR1 SGDLS and CDR2 YYNGEE. CDR3 DNA: TGTGCCAGCAGCGTAGAGCCAGGGTGGGGCACAGATACGCAGTATTTT. It specifies CASSVEPGWGTDTQYF.

The sample holds a few counts of this clonotype. This sequence joins TRBV7-9 and TRBJ2-3; 8 nucleotides align to TRBD1. Germline assignment: CDR1 SEHNR and CDR2 FQNEAQ (reference sequence). The CDR3 runs to 14 residues. Germline trimming cut 5 bases from V and 4 bases from J; bases unmatched to any gene: 5. For the CDR3, the DNA is TGTGCCAGCAGCAAAGACAGGGGCCCAGATACGCAGTATTTT. It translates to CASSKDRGPDTQYF.

V usage is TRBV20-1 and J usage is TRBJ2-3; D possibly corresponds to TRBD2 (6 bases). The CDR3 consists of 14 residues. V lost 3 bases, J lost 1 base, and 11 bases lay in between. From germline, CDR1 is DFQATT and CDR2 SNEGSKA (reference sequence). The CDR3 sequence is CSARLQRGTDTQYF. The CDR3 bases are TGCAGTGCTAGGCTCCAGCGGGGCACAGATACGCAGTATTTT.

This clonotype has a count of ten or more. The chain recombines TRBV27 with TRBJ2-3; TRBD2 is a possible D gene (6 bases). This CDR3 has 16 amino acids. The ends were cut back, 1 base at V and 5 bases at J, with 16 bases in the middle. In germline, CDR1 is MNHEY, CDR2 SMNVEV (reference sequence). CDR3 loop: CASSLYPRERIDTQYF. The CDR3 DNA reads TGTGCCAGCAGTTTATATCCGCGGGAACGGATAGATACGCAGTATTTT.

Many counts were recorded for this clonotype. The chain uses TRBV10-3 and TRBJ2-5, with 8 bases lining up with TRBD2. The CDR3 totals 13 residues. Germline CDR1 is ENHRY and CDR2 is SYGVKD. The junction had 0 bases not matched to a gene; V was cut back by 5 bases and J by 1 base. In DNA, the CDR3 is TGTGCCATCAGTACTAGCGGCCAAGAGACCCAGTACTTC. Translation: CAISTSGQETQYF.

The sample holds many counts of this clonotype. The gene calls are TRBV11-2 and TRBJ2-5; 11 bases fit TRBD2. Germline V gene sequence: CDR1 SGHAT, CDR2 FQNNGV. Trimming removed 5 bases from V and 5 bases from J; junction bases left unmatched: 4. The CDR3 length is 14 residues. CDR3 residues: CASSQTSGMETQYF. The CDR3 coding sequence is TGTGCCAGCAGCCAGACTAGCGGGATGGAGACCCAGTACTTC. The variable domain in full, completed from reference TRBV11-2 and TRBJ2-5, reads EAGVAQSPRYKIIEKRQSVAFWCNPISGHATLYWYQQILGQGPKLLIQFQNNGVVDDSQLPKDRFSAERLKGVDSTLKIQPAKLEDSAVYLCASSQTSGMETQYFGPGTRLLVL.

This clonotype occurred many times. The chain combines TRBV29-1 with TRBJ2-5; D may be TRBD1 (7 bases). Trimming left V 2 bases short and J 5 bases short, with 12 bases between. The CDR3 has 13 residues. Looked up from germline, CDR1 is SQVTM and CDR2 is ANQGSEA. CDR3 amino acids: CSVEQGGVETQYF. CDR3 sequence (DNA): TGCAGCGTTGAACAGGGGGGTGTCGAGACCCAGTACTTC.

The chain is built from TRBV11-2 and TRBJ1-1, with 8 bases fitting TRBD1. CDR1 SGHAT and CDR2 FQNNGV come from the germline V gene. Trimming took 4 bases from V and 0 from J; bases not matched to a gene: 4. CDR3 size: 15 residues. The CDR3 DNA is TGTGCCAGCAGCTGGGGGACAGGACTGAACACTGAAGCTTTCTTT. Translated: CASSWGTGLNTEAFF.

This clonotype was picked up many times. The chain is built from TRBV18 and TRBJ2-4; weak D call: TRBD2 (6 bases). Germline loops: CDR1 KGHSH, CDR2 LQKENI. Trimming left V 3 bases short and J 8 bases short, with 11 bases between. The CDR3 sequence is 13 residues long. The CDR3 DNA sequence: TGTGCCAGCTCACCGGGGACTGGGGACATTCAGTACTTC. It encodes CASSPGTGDIQYF.

This clonotype was counted many times. This chain links TRBV20-1 with TRBJ2-7; 9 bases are shared with TRBD2. Losses at the gene ends were 1 base for V and 4 bases for J; bases not matched to a gene: 2. The CDR3 runs 13 residues. Germline values: CDR1 DFQATT, CDR2 SNEGSKA (reference sequence). The CDR3 DNA reads as TGCAGTGCTAGAGGCGGGAGGGCTTACGAGCAGTACTTC. It specifies CSARGGRAYEQYF.

This clonotype has ten or more counts. The chain has TRBV5-1 and TRBJ1-1; possible D gene TRBD1, 5 bases. Trimming pared 0 bases from V and 5 bases from J, leaving 17 bases between. Germline CDR1 reads SGHRS; CDR2 reads YFSETQ. The CDR3 runs to 16 residues. CDR3: CASSLAIRGIGTEAFF. Written as DNA, the CDR3 is TGCGCCAGCAGCTTGGCAATAAGGGGCATTGGAACTGAAGCTTTCTTT.

The chain couples TRBV5-1 to TRBJ2-1; possible D gene TRBD2, 5 bases. Deletions cut 1 base from V and 4 bases from J, with 15 bases between. The CDR3 spans 16 residues. Germline CDR1 and CDR2: SGHRS and YFSETQ. For the CDR3, the DNA is TGCGCCAGCAGCTTGTTTAGTCTAGCCGATTACAATGAGCAGTTCTTC. Amino acids: CASSLFSLADYNEQFF. Supplemented by reference TRBV5-1 and TRBJ2-1, the full variable domain reads KAGVTQTPRYLIKTRGQQVTLSCSPISGHRSVSWYQQTPGQGLQFLFEYFSETQRNKGNFPGRFSGRQFSNSRSEMNVSTLELGDSALYLCASSLFSLADYNEQFFGPGTRLTVL.

This clonotype was observed at least ten times. The CDR3 is CASSAGGVSYNEQFF. CDR3 nucleotides: TGTGCCAGCAGCGCAGGGGGGGTCTCCTACAATGAGCAGTTCTTC. The chain is built from TRBV5-5 and TRBJ2-1; the D gene could be TRBD1 or TRBD2 (7 bases each). CDR3 length equals 15 residues. Germline lookup yields CDR1 SGHKS and CDR2 YYEKEE (reference sequence). V was cut by 4 bases and J by 0 bases, with 11 bases left in between.

This clonotype was counted at least ten times. The rearrangement uses TRBV25-1 and TRBJ2-3; 7 bases line up with TRBD1. The J segment lost 1 base and the V segment lost 8 bases, leaving 6 bases of the junction unmatched. Germline V gives CDR1 MGHDK, CDR2 SYGVNS. This CDR3 has 14 residues. The CDR3 DNA is TGTGCCAGCGGCAGACAGGGCGGCACAGATACGCAGTATTTT. It translates to CASGRQGGTDTQYF.

By its share, this clonotype is large (0.1 to 1%). This chain uses TRBV19 with TRBJ2-1, with 12 bases lining up with TRBD2. This CDR3 region has 15 residues. V was clipped by 3 bases and J by 8 bases; unmatched bases: 5. CDR1 LNHDA and CDR2 SQIVND come from the germline V gene (reference sequence). The CDR3 region is CASSMTSGSLDEQFF. The DNA for the CDR3 is TGTGCCAGTAGTATGACTAGCGGGAGTTTGGATGAGCAGTTCTTC.

This clonotype was detected ten times or more. CDR3 loop: CAFDRVYGYTF. In DNA, the CDR3 is TGTGCCTTCGACAGAGTCTATGGCTACACCTTC. The chain employs TRBV30 and TRBJ1-2; TRBD1 might be the D (5 bases). The germline V and J ends were trimmed by 7 bases and 4 bases, with 10 bases remaining between them. The CDR3 loop spans 11 amino acids. CDR1 is GTSNPN, CDR2 SVGIG, per germline (reference sequence).

This clonotype was counted between two and nine times. This chain connects TRBV20-1 to TRBJ1-1, with unresolved D. CDR1 is DFQATT and CDR2 is SNEGSKA in the germline V gene (reference sequence). The ends were cut back, 5 bases at V and 3 bases at J, with 13 bases in the middle. The CDR3 runs to 13 residues. The CDR3 region is CSAGRLQDTEAFF. The CDR3 DNA follows: TGCAGTGCTGGAAGGTTGCAGGACACTGAAGCTTTCTTT.

This chain uses TRBV20-1 with TRBJ2-3; a possible D gene is TRBD2 (5 bases). The CDR3 has 13 residues. V dropped 6 bases and J dropped 2 bases, with 12 bases sitting between them. CDR1 is DFQATT, CDR2 SNEGSKA, per germline (reference sequence). DNA for the CDR3: TGCAGTGCCGGTGCCGGGAACACAGATACGCAGTATTTT. Its translation: CSAGAGNTDTQYF.

This clonotype was seen at least ten times. The chain combines TRBV19 with TRBJ1-2; D uncertain. The V end lost 6 bases, the J end lost 0 bases, and 14 bases lay between the germline ends. This CDR3 is built from 15 residues. Germline CDR1 and CDR2: LNHDA and SQIVND (reference sequence). CDR3 DNA sequence: TGTGCCAGTAGCAATCGACCGCCGGCTAACTATGGCTACACCTTC. This encodes CASSNRPPANYGYTF.

This clonotype was observed many times. J is TRBJ2-5 and V is TRBV6-2 or TRBV6-3, with 9 bases lining up with TRBD1. Germline V CDR1 and CDR2: MNHEY, SVGEGT. This CDR3 is 14 amino acids long. V shed 6 bases and J 6 bases; nucleotides not matched to a gene: 8. This chain's CDR3 is CASRRQGERKTQYF. The CDR3 coding sequence is TGTGCCAGCAGAAGACAGGGGGAGAGGAAGACCCAGTACTTC.

This clonotype was detected only a few times. Written as DNA, the CDR3 is TGTGCCAGCAGCCAGGATGAGCTAGCGGGTCGGTATGAGCAGTTCTTC. This codes for CASSQDELAGRYEQFF. The chain joins TRBV4-2 to TRBJ2-1, with 8 bases aligning to TRBD2. The germline gives CDR1 LGHNA, CDR2 YNFKEQ. The CDR3 has 16 residues. The V and J ends lost 3 bases and 8 bases, in that order; junction bases with no gene match: 12.

By share, this clonotype counts as medium-sized. The genes are TRBV29-1 and TRBJ2-1; D not certain. CDR3 length equals 10 residues. Germline V gene sequence: CDR1 SQVTM, CDR2 ANQGSEA. Trimming removed 4 bases from V and 12 bases from J, with 10 bases in between. CDR3 residues: CSVGVSGQFF. DNA of the CDR3: TGCAGCGTTGGCGTGTCGGGGCAGTTCTTC.

This clonotype was recorded many times. The chain employs TRBV6-5 and TRBJ2-2, with TRBD1 identical over 7 bases. This CDR3 comprises 15 residues. With 6 bases clipped from V and 4 bases from J, the junction kept 8 bases outside the gene matches. Germline V gene sequence: CDR1 MNHEY, CDR2 SVGAGI. The DNA of the CDR3 is TGTGCCAGCAGAACCGGGACAGCGGTCACCGGGGAGCTGTTTTTT. This codes for CASRTGTAVTGELFF.

The CDR3, as DNA: TGTGCCAGCAGCCAACGGGACAGAAGCACAGATACGCAGTATTTT. Its protein product is CASSQRDRSTDTQYF. The V gene is TRBV7-9, the J gene TRBJ2-3, with 7 bases that match TRBD1. V trimming: 5 bases; J trimming: 0 bases; junction bases outside the gene matches: 5. This CDR3 comprises 15 residues. CDR1 SEHNR and CDR2 FQNEAQ come from the germline V gene (reference sequence).

This clonotype was picked up a small number of times. This chain uses TRBV27 with TRBJ2-7; 7 positions match TRBD2. Germline V gene sequence: CDR1 MNHEY, CDR2 SMNVEV (reference sequence). This CDR3 has 14 residues. The V gene end was trimmed by 3 bases and the J gene end by 0 bases; junction bases not matched to a gene: 2. CDR3 in amino acids: CASSFGGSSYEQYF. CDR3 in DNA: TGTGCCAGCAGTTTTGGCGGGAGCTCCTACGAGCAGTACTTC.

This clonotype was detected many times. The genes are TRBV5-5 and TRBJ2-5, with TRBD1 identical over 7 bases. Germline lookup yields CDR1 SGHKS and CDR2 YYEKEE (reference sequence). The CDR3 runs 14 residues. The V gene end was trimmed by 2 bases and the J gene end by 4 bases; junction bases not matched to a gene: 5. The chain's CDR3 is CASSLSGTAETQYF. CDR3 in DNA: TGTGCCAGCAGCTTATCTGGGACAGCAGAGACCCAGTACTTC.

The V and J genes are TRBV7-2 and TRBJ2-5; no definite D call. Trimming pared 5 bases from V and 4 bases from J, leaving 11 bases between. The germline gives CDR1 SGHTA, CDR2 FQGNSA. This CDR3 is 13 amino acids long. In DNA form, the CDR3 reads TGTGCCAGCAGCATCAACCCGGGAGAGACCCAGTACTTC. Residues: CASSINPGETQYF.

This clonotype was seen only a few times. J is TRBJ1-3 and V is TRBV6-1, with a weak D call TRBD1 (6 bases). The ends were cut back, 2 bases at V and 2 bases at J, with 7 bases in the middle. This CDR3 is 14 amino acids long. Germline V lookup: CDR1 MNHNS, CDR2 SASEGT. CDR3 sequence (DNA): TGTGCCAGCAGTGAAAACAGGGCTGGAAACACCATATATTTT. This codes for CASSENRAGNTIYF.

In this sample, this clonotype turned up many times. This rearrangement joins TRBV3-1 to TRBJ2-3, with D perhaps given as TRBD1 or TRBD2 (5 bases each). V lost 4 bases, J lost 0 bases, and 11 bases lay in between. Germline V gives CDR1 LGHDT, CDR2 YNNKEL (reference sequence). CDR3 length: 15 residues. The CDR3 DNA is TGTGCCAGCAGCCTGTACCGGGACAGCACAGATACGCAGTATTTT. Protein: CASSLYRDSTDTQYF.

This clonotype appeared many times. This chain uses TRBV10-3 with TRBJ2-1; D may be TRBD1 or TRBD2 (5 bases each). Germline loops: CDR1 ENHRY, CDR2 SYGVKD. CDR3 size: 14 residues. The V and J ends lost 8 bases and 6 bases respectively, with 17 bases between them. CDR3 nucleotide sequence: TGTGCCATCGGCGTAGGGACGGATCCCAATGAGCAGTTCTTC. This encodes CAIGVGTDPNEQFF.